This T cell receptor beta chain is from a study of cytotoxic CD8 clonotypes in ibrutinib-treated CLL. This table comes from immunoSEQ multiplex PCR, and its TCRdb copy is limited to in-frame clones, with some not included. Here the sample spans 50,000 to 70,000 clones, roughly 58% being singletons. To note about this clone: Its matching antigen is unknown.

Study-wide results and limits: There were differences in sampling times between sustained-remission and progressing patients.

Germline values: CDR1 SEHNR, CDR2 FQNEAQ (reference sequence). Deletions cut 5 bases from V and 0 bases from J, with 14 bases between. This CDR3 has 15 residues. The material sequenced was PBMCs, taken at disease progression, from a patient treated with ibrutinib. The receptor's source is a human donor with chronic lymphocytic leukemia. This chain links TRBV7-9 with TRBJ2-7; D possibly corresponds to TRBD1 (5 bases). CDR3: CASSLQLGVSYEQYF. The CDR3 DNA follows: TGTGCCAGCAGCCTTCAATTAGGGGTCTCCTACGAGCAGTACTTC.